What follows is one T cell receptor beta chain and its context. In germline, CDR1 is MNHEY, CDR2 SVGAGI. Trimming at V came to 6 bases and at J to 8 bases, leaving 11 bases not matched to a gene. This CDR3 has 14 amino acids. This sample was included in a study of T cell changes during pregnancy in multiple sclerosis. The protocol was immunoSEQ multiplex PCR, while the TCRdb copy is restricted to in-frame clones and leaves out a portion. This table holds about 45,000 clones, approximately 96% found once. The chain uses TRBV6-5 and TRBJ2-3; 7 nucleotides align to TRBD1. The source material was peripheral blood, sampled in the second trimester of pregnancy. The receptor's source is a female donor with multiple sclerosis, enrolled in a pregnancy study. In nucleotides, the CDR3 is TGTGCCAGCAGGGGAGCAAGACAGGGAGTTACGCAGTATTTT. This sequence encodes CASRGARQGVTQYF.